These T cell receptor beta chains were read from a single sample in a study of cytomegalovirus exposure and HLA in healthy donors. Method: immunoSEQ multiplex PCR; TCRdb's copy keeps in-frame clones and lacks some. This sample has about 300,000 clones, with about nine tenths found just once. The sample consisted of PBMCs. The receptors derive from a man aged 40-55 years in good health and CMV-seropositive. Each CDR3 is given with its conserved first and last residue. A D gene is named only where the DNA matches it firmly. Not every row has a clone size; where given, it reads once, few, many or a size class.

D	V	length	J	size	DNA	CDR3
NA	TRBV7-2	13	TRBJ2-7	NA	TGTGCCAGCAGCTCCGACTATACCTACGAGCAGTACTTC	CASSSDYTYEQYF
NA	TRBV7-9	15	TRBJ1-1	NA	TGTGCCAGCAGCTTAGGACTGGGGGCGTTTACTGAAGCTTTCTTT	CASSLGLGAFTEAFF
TRBD1	TRBV7-8	13	TRBJ1-1	NA	TGTGCCAGCAGCTCCGACAGGGACACTGAAGCTTTCTTT	CASSSDRDTEAFF
TRBD1	TRBV28	16	TRBJ2-7	NA	TGTGCCAGCAGTTCTCCAGGGACAGCGAACTCCTACGAGCAGTACTTC	CASSSPGTANSYEQYF
NA	TRBV28	14	TRBJ2-5	NA	TGTGCCAGCAGCCTCGGACTGGTCCAAGAGACCCAGTACTTC	CASSLGLVQETQYF
TRBD1	TRBV18	16	TRBJ1-1	few	TGTGCCAGCTCACCATCCGGGACAGGACTGAACACTGAAGCTTTCTTT	CASSPSGTGLNTEAFF
TRBD2	TRBV9	14	TRBJ2-1	NA	TGTGCCAGCAGCGTGACTAGCACCTACAATGAGCAGTTCTTC	CASSVTSTYNEQFF
TRBD2	TRBV7-2	16	TRBJ2-7	NA	TGTGCCAGCAGCCCCACCCCAGCGGGAGTTACTTACGAGCAGTACTTC	CASSPTPAGVTYEQYF
NA	TRBV2	14	TRBJ1-2	NA	TGTGCCAGCAGAGAGGAATCCTCTAACTATGGCTACACCTTC	CASREESSNYGYTF
NA	TRBV10-3	13	TRBJ2-5	NA	TGTGCCATCAGAATTGGAGGATCAGAGACCCAGTACTTC	CAIRIGGSETQYF
NA	TRBV6-4	15	TRBJ2-3	NA	TGTGCCAGCAGTGGTTTGTGGGAGGACCCAGATACGCAGTATTTT	CASSGLWEDPDTQYF
TRBD2	TRBV27	15	TRBJ2-7	NA	TGTGCCAGCAGTCCCGGACTAGCGGGAGCCTACGAGCAGTACTTC	CASSPGLAGAYEQYF
TRBD1	TRBV9	13	TRBJ2-7	NA	TGTGCCAGCAGCTCGGGACAGGGCTACGAGCAGTACTTC	CASSSGQGYEQYF
NA	TRBV30	15	TRBJ1-3	NA	TGTGCCTGGAGTCTCGACAGGCTCTCTGGAAACACCATATATTTT	CAWSLDRLSGNTIYF
NA	TRBV5-1	17	TRBJ1-3	NA	TGCGCCAGCAGCTTGGGTGGGGGGAAACCCTCTGGAAACACCATATATTTT	CASSLGGGKPSGNTIYF
NA	TRBV1	18	TRBJ2-7	NA	TGCACCAGCAGCCAAGAGTGGGGGGACCCTAGCGGGTACTACGAGCAGTACTTC	CTSSQEWGDPSGYYEQYF
TRBD2	TRBV29-1	17	TRBJ2-1	once	TGCAGCGTTGAACATATTCCGACTAGCGGGCTAGGGTGGGAGCAGTTCTTC	CSVEHIPTSGLGWEQFF
NA	TRBV5-1	13	TRBJ2-7	once	TGCGCCAGCAGCCCCGAGTATTCCTACGAGCAGTACTTC	CASSPEYSYEQYF
TRBD1	TRBV7-9	15	TRBJ2-1	few	TGTGCCAGCAGCTCCACAGGGGGGCTCTACAATGAGCAGTTCTTC	CASSSTGGLYNEQFF
TRBD2	TRBV15	17	TRBJ2-1	NA	TGTGCCACCAGCAGAGAGGTCGCGGGAGGTTGGCTCAATGAGCAGTTCTTC	CATSREVAGGWLNEQFF
NA	TRBV5-1	15	TRBJ1-2	NA	TGCGCCAGCATGAACCCGTTCCGTGGTAGCTATGGCTACACCTTC	CASMNPFRGSYGYTF
NA	TRBV19	14	TRBJ2-1	NA	TGTGCCAGTAGGACAGTTAACTCCTACAATGAGCAGTTCTTC	CASRTVNSYNEQFF
NA	TRBV6-6	12	TRBJ1-1	NA	TGTGCCAGCAGTGCCCGGTCTTATGAAGCTTTCTTT	CASSARSYEAFF
TRBD2	TRBV18	17	TRBJ2-3	NA	TGTGCCAGCTTTCCCTTGAGGCGGGAGGGCATCACAGATACGCAGTATTTT	CASFPLRREGITDTQYF
TRBD1	TRBV27	16	TRBJ1-5	NA	TGTGCCAGCAGTTCCAACAGGGGATCGAGCAATCAGCCCCAGCATTTT	CASSSNRGSSNQPQHF
TRBD2	TRBV28	12	TRBJ2-3	NA	TGTGCCGCGGGAGCCCGGACAGATACGCAGTATTTT	CAAGARTDTQYF
NA	TRBV30	14	TRBJ1-2	NA	TGTGCCTGGAGTCCTGCTGGGACACACCGGGGCTACACCTTC	CAWSPAGTHRGYTF
NA	TRBV2	13	TRBJ2-3	NA	TGTGCCAGTGGGCTGGTTAGCACAGATACGCAGTATTTT	CASGLVSTDTQYF
TRBD1	TRBV25-1	16	TRBJ2-3	NA	TGTGCCAGCAGTGAATTCAGGGGGCTAGCCACAGATACGCAGTATTTT	CASSEFRGLATDTQYF
TRBD1	TRBV6-7	17	TRBJ1-3	NA	TGTGCCAGCAGTTACTCGAGGACAGGGGACTCTGGAAACACCATATATTTT	CASSYSRTGDSGNTIYF
NA	TRBV7-9	15	TRBJ1-4	NA	TGTGCCAGCAGCCCATATAGTGCAACTAATGAAAAACTGTTTTTT	CASSPYSATNEKLFF
NA	TRBV7-9	15	TRBJ2-7	NA	TGTGCCAGCAGCTTATCAGGGAAGAGCTCCTACGAGCAGTACTTC	CASSLSGKSSYEQYF
NA	TRBV9	14	TRBJ1-1	few	TGTGCCAGCAGCGTAGAGAGACAGAACACTGAAGCTTTCTTT	CASSVERQNTEAFF
NA	TRBV6-6	14	TRBJ2-7	NA	TGTGCCAGCAGTTACTCAGGGGGCTCCTACGAGCAGTACTTC	CASSYSGGSYEQYF
TRBD2	TRBV7-9	16	TRBJ2-1	NA	TGTGCCAGCTGTCGAGGGGGAGCGGGAGAGAGGCATGAGCAGTTCTTC	CASCRGGAGERHEQFF
NA	TRBV21-1	15	TRBJ1-5	NA	TGTGCCAGCAGCAAAGAGAGCCAGGACAATCAGCCCCAGCATTTT	CASSKESQDNQPQHF
NA	TRBV27	15	TRBJ2-7	NA	TGTGCCAGCAGTTTATCAGCAGGGGCCACCTACGAGCAGTACTTC	CASSLSAGATYEQYF
NA	TRBV25-1	13	TRBJ2-3	NA	TGTGCCAGCAGTGAGTCTAGCACAGATACGCAGTATTTT	CASSESSTDTQYF
NA	TRBV28	11	TRBJ2-7	once	TGTGCCAGCAGTCTAAAGTACGAGCAGTACTTC	CASSLKYEQYF
TRBD1	TRBV27	13	TRBJ2-7	NA	TGTGCCAGCAGTCCGGGACAGGGTGGCGAGCAGTACTTC	CASSPGQGGEQYF
NA	TRBV28	12	TRBJ2-5	NA	TGTGCCAGCAGTTTCGGGGGAGAGACCCAGTACTTC	CASSFGGETQYF
NA	TRBV11-3	13	TRBJ2-1	NA	TGTGCCAGCAGCTCCCGGGTCTACAATGAGCAGTTCTTC	CASSSRVYNEQFF
NA	TRBV14	15	TRBJ1-1	once	TGTGCCAGCAGCCGGGATCCAGGGGTATGGACTGAAGCTTTCTTT	CASSRDPGVWTEAFF
NA	TRBV6-5	14	TRBJ2-7	once	TGTGCCAGCAGTTACTCCGGACTTCCCTACGAGCAGTACTTC	CASSYSGLPYEQYF
NA	TRBV28	17	TRBJ2-5	NA	TGTGCCAGCAGAGGATCATACGGGGGGCGCTCACAAGAGACCCAGTACTTC	CASRGSYGGRSQETQYF
NA	TRBV10-1	13	TRBJ2-5	NA	TGCGCCAGCAGTAACACAGTCCAAGAGACCCAGTACTTC	CASSNTVQETQYF
TRBD2	TRBV28	16	TRBJ2-7	NA	TGTGCCAGCAGCTCTCCCGGGCTAGCGGCCTCCTACGAGCAGTACTTC	CASSSPGLAASYEQYF
TRBD2	TRBV19	13	TRBJ2-1	NA	TGTGCCAGTAGTGGCGGGAGGGGAGGTGAGCAGTTCTTC	CASSGGRGGEQFF
TRBD1	TRBV5-5	16	TRBJ1-3	NA	TGTGCCAGCAGCGGGACAGGGCTGATCTCTGGAAACACCATATATTTT	CASSGTGLISGNTIYF
NA	TRBV5-1	15	TRBJ2-2	NA	TGCGCCAGCAGGATGGGGGACTCGAACACCGGGGAGCTGTTTTTT	CASRMGDSNTGELFF
TRBD1	TRBV11-1	14	TRBJ1-1	NA	TGTGCCAGCAGCTTGCAGACAGGGGGCACTGAAGCTTTCTTT	CASSLQTGGTEAFF
TRBD1	TRBV7-9	13	TRBJ2-1	NA	TGTGCCAGCAGCCGGGGACAGCACAATGAGCAGTTCTTC	CASSRGQHNEQFF
NA	TRBV14	16	TRBJ1-2	NA	TGTGCCAGCAGCCAAGATACCCGCGGGGGTTACGATGGCTACACCTTC	CASSQDTRGGYDGYTF
NA	TRBV2	14	TRBJ1-5	NA	TGTGCCAGCAAGATCGGACGGAGGGATCAGCCCCAGCATTTT	CASKIGRRDQPQHF
NA	TRBV4-3	14	TRBJ1-1	NA	TGCGCCAGCAGCCGAAAGACAGAGAACACTGAAGCTTTCTTT	CASSRKTENTEAFF
NA	TRBV6-1	13	TRBJ2-7	NA	TGTGCCAGCAGTGAAACAGAATCCTACGAGCAGTACTTC	CASSETESYEQYF
TRBD1	TRBV30	15	TRBJ1-4	NA	TGTGCCTGGAGTGAGACAGGGGGCACTAATGAAAAACTGTTTTTT	CAWSETGGTNEKLFF
NA	TRBV27	14	TRBJ1-5	NA	TGTGCCAGCAGTTTAAGGGGGGGGGATCAGCCCCAGCATTTT	CASSLRGGDQPQHF
TRBD1	TRBV6-1	15	TRBJ2-7	NA	TGTGCCAGCAGTGAAGCAGGGACAGGGGGGTACGAGCAGTACTTC	CASSEAGTGGYEQYF
TRBD1	TRBV19	14	TRBJ2-7	once	TGTGCCAGTAGTAGACAGGGCTTCTCCTACGAGCAGTACTTC	CASSRQGFSYEQYF